A selection of T cell receptor beta chains follows, all from one sample in a study of CD8+ T cells in alopecia areata. Data came from immunoSEQ multiplex PCR; TCRdb stores just in-frame clones and leaves some out. The sample contains approximately 150,000 clones, around 47% of which appear only once. Sequenced input: CD4+ T cells sorted from blood. The receptors were sampled from a human donor with alopecia areata. The CDR3 runs from the conserved cysteine through the conserved F or W. D genes are given only for firm matches. Size tells how often a clone was seen (once, few, many) or the class of an expanded clone, and some rows leave it out.

J gene	clone size	V gene	D gene	CDR3 DNA	CDR3 protein
TRBJ2-3	once	TRBV2	TRBD1	TGTGCCAGCAGTGGACAGGGGACGGAAGATACGCAGTATTTT	CASSGQGTEDTQYF
TRBJ2-3	few	TRBV6-4	.	TGTGCCAGCGCGCCGACAGGCCCAGATACGCAGTATTTT	CASAPTGPDTQYF
TRBJ1-4	.	TRBV4-2	.	TGTGCCAGCAGCCAAGCCCGGTTTGCAACTAATGAAAAACTGTTTTTT	CASSQARFATNEKLFF
TRBJ2-7	.	TRBV29-1	.	TGCAGCGCTAGGGACCAGGGCGAGCAGTACTTC	CSARDQGEQYF
TRBJ2-7	.	TRBV19	.	TGTGCCAGTAGTATCCGGGACCGGAGGGCCGAGCAGTACTTC	CASSIRDRRAEQYF
TRBJ2-3	.	TRBV7-3	.	TGTGCCAGCAGCTCAGTCTTCACAGATACGCAGTATTTT	CASSSVFTDTQYF
TRBJ2-7	once	TRBV20-1	.	TGCAGTGCTAAGAGCTCCTACGAGCAGTACTTC	CSAKSSYEQYF
TRBJ2-4	.	TRBV7-9	.	TGTGCCAGCAGCCCGCCCCCACAGGGCGACTTTACCAAAAACATTCAGTACTTC	CASSPPPQGDFTKNIQYF
TRBJ1-1	.	TRBV9	.	TGTGCCAGCAGCGGGCTTTACACTGAAGCTTTCTTT	CASSGLYTEAFF
TRBJ2-5	.	TRBV29-1	.	TGCAGCGTTCCTCGGACGGTAGACCAAGAGACCCAGTACTTC	CSVPRTVDQETQYF
TRBJ1-1	.	TRBV29-1	TRBD1	TGCAGCGGAGACAGGGCCGTTGCCAACACTGAAGCTTTCTTT	CSGDRAVANTEAFF
TRBJ2-4	.	TRBV7-3	TRBD2	TGTGCCAGCAGCTTAGTGACTAGCGGAGCCAAAAACATTCAGTACTTC	CASSLVTSGAKNIQYF
TRBJ2-7	.	TRBV4-1	.	TGCGCCAGCAGCCCTATGGGACTCGACTCCTACGAGCAGTACTTC	CASSPMGLDSYEQYF
TRBJ2-3	few	TRBV29-1	TRBD2	TGCAGCGTTCTAGCGGGGCCAGTCACAGATACGCAGTATTTT	CSVLAGPVTDTQYF
TRBJ2-7	.	TRBV29-1	.	TGCAGCGTTGATGGTTCGCAAGGACTGGGCCCCTACGAGCAGTACTTC	CSVDGSQGLGPYEQYF
TRBJ2-1	.	TRBV27	.	TGTGCCAGCAGTTTCGGAAGCTCCTACAATGAGCAGTTCTTC	CASSFGSSYNEQFF
TRBJ2-7	.	TRBV11-1	.	TGTGCCAGCAGCTCTCCTCCTAGCATCGAGCAGTACTTC	CASSSPPSIEQYF
TRBJ2-5	.	TRBV28	.	TGTGCCAGCAGTTTCAGGGGCCAGTCGGAGCAGTACTTC	CASSFRGQSEQYF
TRBJ1-4	.	TRBV29-1	TRBD1	TGCAGCGTTGATCCAGGGGGATTTGGTGAAAAACTGTTTTTT	CSVDPGGFGEKLFF
TRBJ2-7	.	TRBV28	.	TGTGCCAGCAAACACCGAGACATCTACGAGCAGTACTTC	CASKHRDIYEQYF
TRBJ2-7	few	TRBV29-1	.	TGCAGCGTTGAGAAGGGTGGCTACGAGCAGTACTTC	CSVEKGGYEQYF
TRBJ1-2	.	TRBV5-1	.	TGCGCCAGCAGCTTAGACCCAAACTATGGCTACACCTTC	CASSLDPNYGYTF
TRBJ1-5	few	TRBV6-6	TRBD1	TGTGCCACCACTGGGACAGGGGGTCAGCCCCAGCATTTT	CATTGTGGQPQHF
TRBJ1-5	.	TRBV6-5	TRBD1	TGTGCCAGCAGCCCAACCACGACAGGGTATGGGCCCCAGCATTTT	CASSPTTTGYGPQHF
TRBJ2-3	.	TRBV5-8	.	TGTGCCAGCAGCCCGGGACTGAGTCCCGATACGCAGTATTTT	CASSPGLSPDTQYF
TRBJ2-1	.	TRBV29-1	.	TGCAGCTGTAGTAATGCTCCCAATGAGCAGTTCTTC	CSCSNAPNEQFF
TRBJ2-7	.	TRBV29-1	TRBD1	TGCAGCGTCGGGACAGGGGGATCCTACGAGCAGTACTTC	CSVGTGGSYEQYF
TRBJ1-2	.	TRBV6-5	.	TGTGCCAGCAGCCGGGGTGGAGGCGGCTACACCTTC	CASSRGGGGYTF
TRBJ2-7	.	TRBV5-1	.	TGCGCCAGCAGTTCACAGCCCTACGAGCAGTACTTC	CASSSQPYEQYF
TRBJ2-1	.	TRBV29-1	.	TGCAGCGTTGAATTGCCGGGGGATGAGCAGTTCTTC	CSVELPGDEQFF
TRBJ2-1	.	TRBV5-1	TRBD2	TGCGCCAGCAGCTTAAGCGGGACTAGCGGGAGGGCTGTCTACAATGAGCAGTTCTTC	CASSLSGTSGRAVYNEQFF
TRBJ2-5	.	TRBV10-3	.	TGTGCCATCAGTGTCAGCCAACGGAGAGAGACCCAGTACTTC	CAISVSQRRETQYF
TRBJ1-5	.	TRBV28	.	TGTGCCAGCAGTTTGAGGGGACAGCCCCAGCATTTT	CASSLRGQPQHF
TRBJ2-5	.	TRBV5-1	.	TGCGCCAGCAGCTTGGACACCCAAGAGACCCAGTACTTC	CASSLDTQETQYF
TRBJ2-5	.	TRBV7-9	TRBD2	TGTGCCAGCAGCTATTTAGCGGGGGCCCAGGAGACCCAGTACTTC	CASSYLAGAQETQYF
TRBJ2-7	few	TRBV29-1	TRBD2	TGCAGCGTTGTCGGCCTAGCGGGGCAATACGAGCAGTACTTC	CSVVGLAGQYEQYF
TRBJ1-4	.	TRBV5-6	TRBD1	TGTGCCAGCAGCGCCTACCTCGACAGGGGAATTGAAAAACTGTTTTTT	CASSAYLDRGIEKLFF
TRBJ1-2	.	TRBV29-1	.	TGCAGCGTTGAAGTCGGTCGCTATGGCTACACCTTC	CSVEVGRYGYTF
TRBJ2-1	.	TRBV5-1	.	TGCGCCAGCAGCTTTTCTACTTCCTACAATGAGCAGTTCTTC	CASSFSTSYNEQFF
TRBJ2-1	few	TRBV18	.	TGTGCCAGCTCACCCCTAGACGGGGGCCTAGGTTACAATGAGCAGTTCTTC	CASSPLDGGLGYNEQFF
TRBJ2-3	.	TRBV28	TRBD1	TGTGCCAGCAGTTCGGGACAGGACAGCACAGATACGCAGTATTTT	CASSSGQDSTDTQYF
TRBJ2-7	.	TRBV7-9	TRBD1	TGTGCCAGCAGCGGGGGACAGGGCTACGAGCAGTACTTC	CASSGGQGYEQYF